This T cell receptor (beta chain) was captured in a study of blood T cell repertoires in COVID-19. Looking at the study overall: Material from acute and convalescent COVID-19 was sourced from the United States, Italy and Spain.

The method was immunoSEQ multiplex PCR; TCRdb's version includes in-frame clones alone and lacks a portion of them. This table holds about 360,000 clones, more than 75% found once. J gave up 6 bases and V 2 bases, and 4 bases lay outside the gene matches. The CDR3 is 13 residues long. Germline V gene sequence: CDR1 MNHEY, CDR2 SVGAGI. The receptor was isolated from a human donor in a cohort sampled during active COVID-19. This chain links TRBV6-5 with TRBJ2-7, with 7 bases aligning to TRBD1. What was sequenced was peripheral blood. This chain's CDR3 is CASSYTQGSEQYF. CDR3 nucleotide sequence: TGTGCCAGCAGTTACACACAGGGGTCCGAGCAGTACTTC.